The T cell receptor beta chain under discussion was sequenced for a study of cytomegalovirus exposure and HLA in healthy donors. The sample holds one count of this clone. Other DNA sequences of this sample code for an identical CDR3. Germline CDR1 and CDR2: SGDLS and YYNGEE. Trimming removed 2 bases from V and 1 base from J; junction bases left unmatched: 4. CDR3 length: 15 residues. Assay: immunoSEQ multiplex PCR; the TCRdb copy retains only in-frame clones and omits some. The sample yields tens of thousands of clones, about 87% seen once. This clonotype was sampled from a woman younger than 35 in good health and CMV-seropositive. This chain joins TRBV9 and TRBJ2-3; 7 bases line up with TRBD2. Material for sequencing was PBMCs. The DNA for the CDR3 is TGTGCCAGCAGCGTCGGAACTAGCGGCACAGATACGCAGTATTTT. Translated: CASSVGTSGTDTQYF.